What follows are 27 T cell receptor beta chains derived from one specimen sequenced in a study of cytomegalovirus exposure and HLA in healthy donors. The PCR employed 60 Vbeta primers together with 13 Jbeta primers. Assay: immunoSEQ multiplex PCR; the TCRdb copy retains only in-frame clones and omits some. The sample holds approximately 160,000 clones, 60% to 80% seen once. Material: PBMCs. These receptors came from a male donor in good health and CMV-seronegative.

The chain links TRBV4-1 to TRBJ1-2, with 9 bases that match TRBD1. The CDR3 contains 17 residues. Germline-derived CDR1 and CDR2 are MGHRA and YSYEKL. The junction had 13 bases not matched to a gene; V was cut back by 4 bases and J by 4 bases. The CDR3 DNA reads as TGCGCCAGCAGCCCAGCCGGACAGGGGAGGGCATCCTATGGCTACACCTTC. Protein: CASSPAGQGRASYGYTF.

The V and J genes are TRBV6-1 and TRBJ1-2, with 7 nucleotides matching TRBD1. The CDR3 contains 14 residues. V trimming: 7 bases; J trimming: 8 bases; junction bases outside the gene matches: 13. Germline V CDR1 and CDR2: MNHNS, SASEGT. The CDR3 region has the DNA TGTGCCAGCATCCGTACAGGGGTTTTATCCGGCTACACCTTC. This sequence encodes CASIRTGVLSGYTF.

The rearrangement links TRBV15 to TRBJ1-1; unclear D gene. This CDR3 has 14 amino acids. Germline CDR1 LNHNV, CDR2 YYDKDF (reference sequence). The ends were cut back, 0 bases at V and 7 bases at J, with 12 bases in the middle. The CDR3 reads CATSRDANTNEAFF. CDR3 coding DNA: TGTGCCACCAGCAGAGATGCAAACACCAATGAAGCTTTCTTT.

The chain recombines TRBV7-6 with TRBJ1-2; D uncertain. This CDR3 comprises 14 residues. The ends were cut back, 1 base at V and 3 bases at J, with 9 bases in the middle. Germline CDR1 and CDR2: SGHVS and FNYEAQ. CDR3 in amino acids: CASSLDRRDYGYTF. DNA for the CDR3: TGTGCCAGCAGCTTAGATCGGCGGGACTATGGCTACACCTTC.

This rearrangement joins TRBV2 to TRBJ2-5, with D tentatively TRBD2 (7 bases). V shed 4 bases and J shed 5 bases, with 17 bases lying between them. CDR3 length: 15 residues. Looked up from germline, CDR1 is SNHLY and CDR2 is FYNNEI. The CDR3 DNA reads TGTGCCAGCAGTGGATCAAGGGGGGGGACGGAGACCCAGTACTTC. This encodes CASSGSRGGTETQYF.

The CDR3: CASSPGLARTGELFF. The CDR3 DNA reads as TGTGCCAGCAGCCCGGGACTAGCGAGGACCGGGGAGCTGTTTTTT. V usage is TRBV7-7 and J usage is TRBJ2-2; 10 bases align to TRBD2. This CDR3 is 15 amino acids long. The V gene's germline CDR1 is SSHAT and CDR2 FNYEAQ (reference sequence). Losses at the gene ends were 5 bases for V and 5 bases for J; bases not matched to a gene: 5.

This clone was counted only a few times. The chain combines TRBV5-5 with TRBJ1-1; D unclear. From germline, CDR1 is SGHKS and CDR2 YYEKEE (reference sequence). The CDR3 extends over 14 amino acids. The V gene lost 0 bases and the J gene lost 0 bases, with 6 bases spanning the gap. The CDR3 sequence is CASSLGTLNTEAFF. DNA of the CDR3: TGTGCCAGCAGCTTGGGTACATTGAACACTGAAGCTTTCTTT.

The rearrangement links TRBV6-5 to TRBJ2-5; 8 nucleotides line up with TRBD1. Trimming at V came to 2 bases and at J to 5 bases, leaving 7 bases not matched to a gene. The CDR3 is 15 residues long. The germline gives CDR1 MNHEY, CDR2 SVGAGI. The CDR3 DNA sequence: TGTGCCAGCAGTTACCCCGACAGGGGTCGGGAGACCCAGTACTTC. Encoded protein: CASSYPDRGRETQYF.

CDR3 bases: TGTGCCAGCAGCCCCGGGAGCCTCACCGGGGAGCTGTTTTTT. The encoded protein is CASSPGSLTGELFF. The chain carries TRBV7-6 and TRBJ2-2; D is perhaps TRBD2 (6 bases). The V end lost 5 bases, the J end lost 4 bases, and 11 bases lay between the germline ends. CDR3 length: 14 residues. Germline CDR1 reads SGHVS; CDR2 reads FNYEAQ.

This sequence joins TRBV6-5 and TRBJ2-1; D is ambiguous. The V gene lost 6 bases and the J gene lost 9 bases, with 15 bases spanning the gap. CDR1 and CDR2 (germline): MNHEY, SVGAGI. The CDR3 is 13 residues long. In DNA form, the CDR3 reads TGTGCCAGCAGCCGAGACCAGTCGGGTGAGCAGTTCTTC. Amino acid sequence: CASSRDQSGEQFF.

The rearrangement links TRBV7-9 to TRBJ1-1; TRBD1 matches 7 bases. The V and J ends lost 4 bases and 2 bases, in that order; junction bases with no gene match: 13. CDR1 SEHNR and CDR2 FQNEAQ come from the germline V gene (reference sequence). The CDR3 runs 17 residues. CDR3 region: CASSSLTKQGLNTEAFF. CDR3 bases: TGTGCCAGCAGCTCCCTAACCAAACAGGGGCTAAACACTGAAGCTTTCTTT.

The chain recombines TRBV6-5 with TRBJ1-4; 8 nucleotides line up with TRBD1. CDR1 is MNHEY, CDR2 SVGAGI, per germline. Germline trimming cut 3 bases from V and 4 bases from J; bases unmatched to any gene: 7. The CDR3 loop spans 16 amino acids. CDR3 DNA: TGTGCCAGCAGTTATGTCGGGACAGGAAATAATGAAAAACTGTTTTTT. It codes for CASSYVGTGNNEKLFF.

On this clone: The junction and the germline gene differ at one end; a read error may be behind it. The CDR3 coding sequence is TGTGCCAGCAGTGAATCGGGAAACACCGTATATTTT. Amino acids: CASSESGNTVYF. The V call is TRBV25-1, the J call TRBJ1-3, with D unclear. The CDR3 contains 12 residues. Germline V gene lookup returns CDR1 MGHDK and CDR2 SYGVNS. The entire variable domain, with the rest obtained from reference TRBV25-1 and TRBJ1-3, is as follows: EADIYQTPRYLVIGTGKKITLECSQTMGHDKMYWYQQDPGMELHLIHYSYGVNSTEKGDLSSESTVSRIRTEHFPLTLESARPSHTSQYLCASSESGNTVYFGEGSWLTVV.

This clone turned up a few times. V gene TRBV10-1 combines with J gene TRBJ1-5, with 7 bases that match TRBD1. The CDR3 has 17 amino acids. Germline V lookup: CDR1 WNHNN, CDR2 SYGVQD (reference sequence). The ends lost 2 bases at V and 0 bases at J; junction bases unmatched: 7. The CDR3 spells CASSEPRQGYSNQPQHF. The DNA of the CDR3 is TGCGCCAGCAGTGAGCCCCGACAGGGTTATAGCAATCAGCCCCAGCATTTT.

This rearrangement joins TRBV19 to TRBJ2-2; 8 bases align to TRBD1. This CDR3 is built from 14 residues. The germline V gene has CDR1 LNHDA and CDR2 SQIVND (reference sequence). V lost 4 bases and J lost 6; bases outside the gene matches: 4. Here the CDR3 DNA reads TGTGCCAGTAGTACGACAGGGGCATCCGGGGAGCTGTTTTTT. It yields the protein CASSTTGASGELFF.

Here the CDR3 reads CASSLASTGQGKTTGELFF. The CDR3 DNA follows: TGCGCCAGCAGCTTGGCCTCTACGGGACAGGGCAAAACTACCGGGGAGCTGTTTTTT. The V call is TRBV5-1, the J call TRBJ2-2; 9 bases fit TRBD1. There are 19 residues in the CDR3. Germline CDR1 SGHRS, CDR2 YFSETQ. V dropped 0 bases and J dropped 5; count of bases not matched to a gene: 14.

The chain recombines TRBV19 with TRBJ1-1, with D possibly matching TRBD1 (5 bases). This CDR3 is 13 amino acids long. Looked up from germline, CDR1 is LNHDA and CDR2 is SQIVND (reference sequence). Trimming took off 7 bases at V and 0 bases at J, with 9 bases between the two ends. As DNA, the CDR3 is TGTGCCAGTAATAGGGGTATGAACACTGAAGCTTTCTTT. It specifies CASNRGMNTEAFF.

This clone occurred a few times. This sequence joins TRBV20-1 and TRBJ1-4; D is uncertain. Per germline, CDR1 DFQATT and CDR2 SNEGSKA (reference sequence). V dropped 7 bases and J dropped 8 bases, with 11 bases sitting between them. The CDR3 has 11 amino acids. CDR3 sequence: CSVETREKLFF. DNA for the CDR3: TGCAGTGTCGAAACGAGAGAAAAACTGTTTTTT.

The rearrangement links TRBV29-1 to TRBJ1-1, with a weak D call TRBD1 (5 bases). This CDR3 region has 15 residues. Germline V gives CDR1 SQVTM, CDR2 ANQGSEA. V was trimmed by 4 bases and J by 1 base, leaving 16 bases between them. The CDR3 DNA sequence: TGCAGCGTTGTGGCAGGGAGGACACGGAACACTGAAGCTTTCTTT. It encodes CSVVAGRTRNTEAFF.

This clone was seen a few times. The CDR3, as DNA: TGTGCCAGCAGCTTGGGTCAGGGGAACACCGGGGAGCTGTTTTTT. This sequence encodes CASSLGQGNTGELFF. The V and J genes are TRBV5-4 and TRBJ2-2, with D possibly matching TRBD1 (5 bases). Germline assignment: CDR1 SGHNT and CDR2 YYREEE (reference sequence). This CDR3 is built from 15 residues. Trimming took 0 bases from V and 1 from J, leaving 7 bases between them. The full variable domain, completed using reference TRBV5-4 and TRBJ2-2, is ETGVTQSPTHLIKTRGQQVTLRCSSQSGHNTVSWYQQALGQGPQFIFQYYREEENGRGNFPPRFSGLQFPNYSSELNVNALELDDSALYLCASSLGQGNTGELFFGEGSRLTVL.

This chain joins TRBV7-8 and TRBJ1-4; 7 bases are shared with TRBD1. This CDR3 is 15 amino acids long. CDR1 is SGHVS, CDR2 FQNEAQ, per germline. Trimming cost V 1 base and J 4 bases; bases outside gene matches: 3. The CDR3 DNA follows: TGTGCCAGCAGCTTAGGCGGGACAGATAATGAAAAACTGTTTTTT. Its translation is CASSLGGTDNEKLFF.

J is TRBJ2-5 and V is TRBV5-4; 8 bases agree with TRBD1. V lost 4 bases to trimming and J lost 1 base; unmatched junction nucleotides: 3. This CDR3 is 14 amino acids long. Germline CDR1 and CDR2: SGHNT and YYREEE (reference sequence). CDR3 nucleotide sequence: TGTGCCAGCAGCCTCGGGACAGGCCAAGAGACCCAGTACTTC. Protein: CASSLGTGQETQYF.

The rearrangement links TRBV27 to TRBJ1-2, with no clear D. Trimming stripped 4 bases from V and 5 bases from J, with 26 bases between. In germline, CDR1 is MNHEY, CDR2 SMNVEV (reference sequence). The CDR3 consists of 18 residues. The CDR3 loop is CASSSQHPTRNTNYGYTF. The CDR3 region has the DNA TGTGCCAGCAGTTCTCAACACCCGACAAGAAATACCAATTATGGCTACACCTTC.

J is TRBJ2-7 and V is TRBV2; maybe TRBD2 (7 bases). Between the trimmed V and J ends, which lost 6 bases and 2 bases, there was a span of 11 bases. This CDR3 is 13 amino acids long. The germline gives CDR1 SNHLY, CDR2 FYNNEI. The CDR3 protein is CASRGGQPYEQYF. The CDR3 DNA reads TGTGCCAGCAGGGGGGGGCAGCCCTACGAGCAGTACTTC.

This chain uses TRBV6-1 with TRBJ1-4, with TRBD1 identical over 9 bases. The CDR3 extends over 15 amino acids. Unmatched junction bases numbered 8, after V lost 4 bases and J lost 8 bases. The germline V gene has CDR1 MNHNS and CDR2 SASEGT. The CDR3 bases are TGTGCCAGCAGTGCAGGACAGGGGAAGAGGGAAAAACTGTTTTTT. Amino acids: CASSAGQGKREKLFF.

The gene calls are TRBV5-4 and TRBJ2-7; tentatively, D is TRBD1 (5 bases). Germline values: CDR1 SGHNT, CDR2 YYREEE (reference sequence). The CDR3 is made up of 12 amino acids. Between the trimmed V and J ends, which lost 4 bases and 3 bases, there was a span of 8 bases. The CDR3 bases are TGTGCCAGCAGCCCAGGGCGCTACGAGCAGTACTTC. The encoded protein is CASSPGRYEQYF.

The rearrangement joins TRBV7-3 to TRBJ2-3, with D possibly being TRBD2 (6 bases). V was shortened by 1 base and J by 5 bases, with 13 bases between the two germline ends. Germline assignment: CDR1 SGHTA and CDR2 FQGTGA. This CDR3 is 15 amino acids long. Here the CDR3 DNA reads TGTGCCAGCAGCTTAAGGTCTAGCGAAGGAGATACGCAGTATTTT. It yields the protein CASSLRSSEGDTQYF.